These 5 T cell receptor beta chains originate from one sample sequenced in a study of blood T cell repertoires in COVID-19. TCRdb's copy holds only in-frame clones and misses some; the assay was immunoSEQ multiplex PCR. This sample has some 90,000 clones, with roughly 89% found just once. The sequenced material came from peripheral blood. The source is a man aged 50 or older with acute or convalescent COVID-19.

CDR3 nucleotide sequence: TGTGCCAGCAGCTTGGGGAGTAGGACAGATACGCAGTATTTT. Encoded protein: CASSLGSRTDTQYF. V usage is TRBV5-6 and J usage is TRBJ2-3; D remains ambiguous. Trimming removed 0 bases at V and 3 bases at J, with 8 bases between. The length of the CDR3 is 14 residues. The germline V gene has CDR1 SGHDT and CDR2 YYEEEE.

V usage is TRBV13 and J usage is TRBJ2-7, with 9 nucleotides matching TRBD1. With 5 bases clipped from V and 4 bases from J, the junction kept 9 bases outside the gene matches. Germline lookup yields CDR1 PRHDT and CDR2 FYEKMQ (reference sequence). The CDR3 is 15 amino acids. CDR3 bases: TGTGCCAGCAGCCCCGGGACAGGGAGTGGGTACGAGCAGTACTTC. Its translation is CASSPGTGSGYEQYF.

The chain has TRBV19 and TRBJ2-1; D is perhaps TRBD2 (6 bases). The ends were cut back, 4 bases at V and 5 bases at J, with 9 bases in the middle. Germline loops: CDR1 LNHDA, CDR2 SQIVND (reference sequence). This CDR3 is 13 amino acids long. The CDR3, as DNA: TGTGCCAGTAGTAAGTGGGGGGACAATGAGCAGTTCTTC. Translated, it gives CASSKWGDNEQFF.

This chain links TRBV11-2 with TRBJ1-6; D unresolved. The CDR3 has 16 amino acids. V lost 1 base and J lost 6, with 13 bases in between. Germline CDR1 reads SGHAT; CDR2 reads FQNNGV. CDR3 in amino acids: CASSLGGSEGNSPLHF. In DNA, the CDR3 is TGTGCCAGCAGCTTAGGAGGGAGCGAGGGTAATTCACCCCTCCACTTT. The variable domain in full, with the rest retrieved from reference TRBV11-2 and TRBJ1-6, is EAGVAQSPRYKIIEKRQSVAFWCNPISGHATLYWYQQILGQGPKLLIQFQNNGVVDDSQLPKDRFSAERLKGVDSTLKIQPAKLEDSAVYLCASSLGGSEGNSPLHFGNGTRLTVT.

This clone has just a few counts. This chain uses TRBV12-3 or TRBV12-4 with TRBJ1-5, with D perhaps TRBD1 (5 bases). CDR3 size: 12 residues. V was trimmed by 4 bases and J by 11 bases, leaving 12 bases between them. CDR3 bases: TGTGCCAGCAGTTCGAGGGGCGGGACCCAGCATTTT. Translating gives CASSSRGGTQHF.